This TCR beta chain was captured in a study of T cells in Graves' hyperthyroidism and ophthalmopathy. General study results and limits: Using 13 V-J features, a model discriminated ophthalmopathy from stable hyperthyroidism. Most thyroid clonotypes that were expanded above 0.001 also turned up in blood.

In patients aged 18 to 65, hyperthyroidism was newly diagnosed, with duration under 2 months. Clinical symptoms, serum thyroxine, TRAb, thyroid ultrasound and orbital computed tomography informed diagnoses. Amplification of TCR beta CDR3 regions used RNA as the template. The TCR CDR3 was amplified in a first-round RT-PCR using the HTBI primer set. A single record per CDR3 protein comes from TCRdb applying MiXCR to the multiplex PCR reads. The sample includes approximately 220,000 distinct CDR3 sequences, roughly 18% of them seen just once. CDR3 size: 15 residues. Between the trimmed V and J ends, which lost 4 bases and 0 bases, there was a span of 13 bases. The germline CDR1 and CDR2 sequences are SQVTM and ANQGSEA. On this clonotype itself: Its specificity is unknown.

This receptor was identified in a middle-aged man with Graves' hyperthyroidism. The chain couples TRBV29-1 to TRBJ2-4; D unresolved. The sequenced sample consisted of blood. The CDR3 region has the DNA TGCAGCGTTGTGGGCAGACCCCTAGCCAAAAACATTCAGTACTTC. As protein: CSVVGRPLAKNIQYF.